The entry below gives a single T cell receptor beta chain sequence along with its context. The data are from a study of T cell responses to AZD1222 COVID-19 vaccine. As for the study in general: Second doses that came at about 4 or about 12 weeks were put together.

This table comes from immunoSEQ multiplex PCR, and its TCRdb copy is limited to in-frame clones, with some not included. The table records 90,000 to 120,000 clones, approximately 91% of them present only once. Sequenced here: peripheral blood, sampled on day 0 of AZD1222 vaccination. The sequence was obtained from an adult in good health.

CDR3 region: CASSTFPGWQTNEKLFF. The CDR3 DNA reads TGTGCCAGCAGTACGTTTCCAGGGTGGCAAACTAATGAAAAACTGTTTTTT. The rearrangement uses TRBV28 and TRBJ1-4; TRBD1 might be the D (5 bases). CDR1 MDHEN and CDR2 SYDVKM come from the germline V gene. This CDR3 is built from 17 residues. V was trimmed by 5 bases and J by 1 base, leaving 17 bases between them.